This T cell receptor (beta chain) appears in the sequencing data of a study of shared clonotypes between healthy human individuals. Whole-study results and caveats: Naive subsets tended to show greater estimated richness than memory subsets.

Repertoires were generated with immunoSEQ multiplex PCR, while TCRdb's copy carries only in-frame clones and drops some. The table lists about 110,000 clones, about 67% of them singletons. Germline-derived CDR1 and CDR2 are SGHRS and YFSETQ. This CDR3 comprises 13 residues. Trimming removed 3 bases at V and 6 bases at J, with 12 bases between. As concerns this clone: Its matching antigen is unknown.

The chain has TRBV5-1 and TRBJ1-2, with TRBD1 as a possible D gene (5 bases). Sequencing was carried out using memory CD8+ T cells sorted from blood. The subset here: CD45RO+ cells pooled with CCR7-negative TemRA cells. The sequence derives from a young woman in good health. CDR3 coding DNA: TGCGCCAGCAGCTCCGGGGGGAAAGATGGCTACACCTTC. As protein: CASSSGGKDGYTF.